Shown below are 11 T cell receptor beta chains from a single sample sequenced in a study of identical twins. Each CDR3 protein gets one entry after TCRdb re-called the 5' RACE reads with MiXCR. The sample consists of around 230,000 distinct CDR3 sequences, around 6.5% of them appearing once. The same sample was also used in a study of T cells expressing NK-cell markers.

Sequenced material: CD8+ T cells sorted from blood. These receptors were obtained from a young woman in good health.

This clonotype was seen ten or more times. CDR3 nucleotides: TGTGCCAGCAGCCAAGATCTAGCGGAGCCCTACGAGCAGTACTTC. This encodes CASSQDLAEPYEQYF. V usage is TRBV4-2 and J usage is TRBJ2-7, with TRBD2 matching 7 bases. The length of the CDR3 is 15 residues. Germline V lookup: CDR1 LGHNA, CDR2 YNFKEQ. V gave up 0 bases and J gave up 2 bases; unmatched junction bases: 4.

This clonotype was seen ten or more times. The chain is built from TRBV12-3 or TRBV12-4 and TRBJ2-2; possible D gene TRBD1, 6 bases. The germline V and J ends were trimmed by 6 bases and 2 bases, with 10 bases remaining between them. This CDR3 contains 14 residues. The CDR3 reads CASSGTSNTGELFF. As DNA, the CDR3 is TGTGCCAGCAGCGGGACAAGCAACACCGGGGAGCTGTTTTTT.

There are many counts of this clonotype. The chain employs TRBV12-3 or TRBV12-4 and TRBJ2-2; the match to TRBD1 covers 9 bases. The V segment lost 6 bases and the J segment 4 bases; nucleotides outside the gene matches: 9. The CDR3 sequence is 16 residues long. The CDR3 region is CASSATGGVGTGELFF. As DNA, the CDR3 is TGTGCCAGCAGCGCCACAGGGGGCGTGGGCACCGGGGAGCTGTTTTTT.

This clonotype was detected many times. V and J are TRBV6-2 or TRBV6-3 and TRBJ2-6, with unresolved D. Germline values: CDR1 MNHEY, CDR2 SVGEGT. The V gene lost 0 bases and the J gene lost 0 bases, with 3 bases spanning the gap. This CDR3 is built from 15 residues. As DNA, the CDR3 is TGTGCCAGCAGTTACTCGGGCTCTGGGGCCAACGTCCTGACTTTC. Amino acids: CASSYSGSGANVLTF.

This clonotype was recorded a few times. The chain links TRBV5-1 to TRBJ2-7, with D possibly matching TRBD2 (5 bases). There are 15 residues in the CDR3. V lost 1 base and J lost 4, with 15 bases in between. From germline, CDR1 is SGHRS and CDR2 YFSETQ. The CDR3 nucleotides read TGCGCCAGCAGCTTGCCCGCGTCCGGGGTTTACGAGCAGTACTTC. Protein: CASSLPASGVYEQYF.

V usage is TRBV9 and J usage is TRBJ1-5; D is unclear. The germline V gene encodes CDR1 SGDLS and CDR2 YYNGEE. The CDR3 has 12 amino acids. The V gene lost 0 bases and the J gene lost 10 bases, with 8 bases spanning the gap. Here the CDR3 reads CASSVVRKPQHF. The CDR3 DNA follows: TGTGCCAGCAGCGTAGTCCGGAAACCCCAGCATTTT.

This clonotype was observed at least ten times. V and J are TRBV7-9 and TRBJ2-3; 9 positions agree with TRBD2. Per the germline V gene, CDR1 is SEHNR and CDR2 is FQNEAQ (reference sequence). The trim removed 8 bases at V and 0 bases at J, leaving 3 bases unmatched. The CDR3 runs to 14 residues. In DNA, the CDR3 is TGTGCCAGCGGGACTAGCTTTAGCACAGATACGCAGTATTTT. It is translated as CASGTSFSTDTQYF.

The rearrangement uses TRBV4-3 and TRBJ2-7, with a possible D match to TRBD2 (6 bases). There are 15 residues in the CDR3. Germline V gives CDR1 LGHNA, CDR2 YSLEER. V was pared by 1 base and J by 0 bases, with 10 bases between. The CDR3 DNA is TGCGCCAGCAGCCAAGTGGCTAGCGACTCCTACGAGCAGTACTTC. Translated, it gives CASSQVASDSYEQYF.

This clonotype came up a few times. The J gene is TRBJ2-2, the V gene TRBV6-5, with D maybe TRBD1 (5 bases). Trimming stripped 1 base from V and 5 bases from J, with 11 bases between. The CDR3 extends over 15 amino acids. The germline V gene has CDR1 MNHEY and CDR2 SVGAGI. The CDR3: CASSYFQGGTGELFF. The CDR3 DNA sequence: TGTGCCAGCAGTTACTTCCAGGGTGGAACCGGGGAGCTGTTTTTT.

This clonotype turned up a few times. The chain is built from TRBV6-5 and TRBJ2-2; 10 bases map to TRBD2. Per germline, CDR1 MNHEY and CDR2 SVGAGI. J gave up 6 bases and V 7 bases, and 11 bases lay outside the gene matches. There are 16 residues in the CDR3. CDR3 region: CASTYSSSGSPGELFF. As DNA, the CDR3 is TGTGCCAGCACCTACTCATCTAGCGGGAGCCCCGGGGAGCTGTTTTTT.

This clonotype was recorded at least ten times. The V and J genes are TRBV29-1 and TRBJ1-2; no reliable D call. The germline gives CDR1 SQVTM, CDR2 ANQGSEA. The V end lost 3 bases, the J end lost 4 bases, and 12 bases lay between the germline ends. CDR3 length: 13 residues. The CDR3 DNA follows: TGCAGCGTTGACGGAGGGAAAACCTATGGCTACACCTTC. This sequence encodes CSVDGGKTYGYTF.